Included here is one T cell receptor beta chain sequence, with context. The CDR3 covers 17 residues. CDR1 is SEHNR and CDR2 is FQNEAQ in the germline V gene (reference sequence). V shed 5 bases and J 5 bases; nucleotides not matched to a gene: 14. These data originate in a study of CD4 T cells in relation to SARS-CoV-2 and coronaviruses. About the study: Shared crossreactive spike epitopes were mapped to their HLA restriction.

The method was immunoSEQ multiplex PCR; TCRdb's version includes in-frame clones alone and lacks a portion of them. The table includes about 64,000 clones, about 95% detected once. Unexposed donor CD4+ T cells date from about 2011-2019, before the COVID-19 pandemic. The sequenced material came from naive CD4+ T cells from PBMCs. Noted subset: naive CD4+ T cells isolated by negative enrichment. The sequence was obtained from a human donor in good health. The V gene is TRBV7-9, the J gene TRBJ2-5; TRBD1 matches 10 bases. The CDR3 DNA reads as TGTGCCAGCAGCGCGTACCGGGACAGGGGTTCGGGTGAGACCCAGTACTTC. Translating it yields CASSAYRDRGSGETQYF.